Described below is a single TCR beta chain sequence and its context. Its specificity is not known. The CDR3 loop spans 14 amino acids. Germline V gene data show CDR1 as MDHEN and CDR2 as SYDVKM. V lost 5 bases, J lost 5 bases, and 13 bases lay in between. TCRdb reprocessed the reads via MiXCR and lists one record per CDR3 protein. The sample yields approximately 310,000 distinct CDR3 sequences, approximately 25% seen once. The sample is drawn from a study of T cell repertoires in cytomegalovirus infection. Across the whole study: Public signatures in TCR beta pointed to CMV infection and matching HLA type.

The sample in question was cultured PBMCs, obtained from culture after CMV antigen stimulation. This TCR was sampled from a human donor in good health (CMV status not recorded). Some clones in this sample may be carry-over from other donors' samples. The chain carries TRBV28 and TRBJ2-4; TRBD1 or TRBD2 may be the D gene (5 bases each). CDR3 in amino acids: CASSRSGTENIQYF. The CDR3 DNA is TGTGCCAGCAGTAGGTCCGGGACGGAAAACATTCAGTACTTC.